This T cell receptor (beta chain) stems from a study of blood T cell repertoires in COVID-19. Sequencing was performed with immunoSEQ multiplex PCR; in TCRdb, only in-frame clones are kept and a portion is missing. The repertoire holds around 300,000 clones, with 75% to 90% as singletons. Per germline, CDR1 SEHNR and CDR2 FQNEAQ (reference sequence). The V gene end was trimmed by 5 bases and the J gene end by 7 bases; junction bases not matched to a gene: 5. The CDR3 is made up of 14 amino acids. This receptor was obtained from a woman in her forties or fifties who had recovered from COVID-19. The chain has TRBV7-9 and TRBJ1-6; 7 bases map to TRBD1. The sequenced sample consisted of PBMCs or T cells enriched from blood (not recorded which). DNA of the CDR3: TGTGCCAGCAGCCTCACAGGGGCGAATTCACCCCTCCACTTT. This sequence encodes CASSLTGANSPLHF.